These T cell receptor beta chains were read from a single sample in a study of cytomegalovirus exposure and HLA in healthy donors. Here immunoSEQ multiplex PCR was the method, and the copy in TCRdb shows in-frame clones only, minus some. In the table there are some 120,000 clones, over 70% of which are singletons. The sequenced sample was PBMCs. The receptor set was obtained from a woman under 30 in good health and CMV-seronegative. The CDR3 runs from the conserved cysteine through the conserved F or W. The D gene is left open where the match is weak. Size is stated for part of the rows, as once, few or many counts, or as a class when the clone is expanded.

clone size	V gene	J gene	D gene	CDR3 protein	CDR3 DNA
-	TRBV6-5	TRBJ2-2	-	CASSTRETGELFF	TGTGCCAGCAGTACACGTGAAACCGGGGAGCTGTTTTTT
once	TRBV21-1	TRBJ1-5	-	CASMPQGPFNQPQHF	TGTGCCAGCATGCCACAGGGCCCCTTCAATCAGCCCCAGCATTTT
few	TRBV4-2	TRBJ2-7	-	CASSPGAGGTYEQYF	TGTGCCAGCAGCCCTGGGGCAGGGGGGACCTACGAGCAGTACTTC
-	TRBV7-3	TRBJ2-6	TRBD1	CASSPDGQGAAGANVLTF	TGTGCCAGCAGCCCTGACGGACAGGGGGCGGCTGGGGCCAACGTCCTGACTTTC
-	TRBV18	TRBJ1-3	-	CASSPPANSGNTIYF	TGTGCCAGCTCACCACCGGCCAACTCTGGAAACACCATATATTTT
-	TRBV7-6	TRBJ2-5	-	CASSPSEETQYF	TGTGCCAGCAGCCCTAGTGAGGAGACCCAGTACTTC
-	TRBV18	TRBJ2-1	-	CASSGGASYNEQFF	TGTGCCAGCTCGGGCGGGGCCTCCTACAATGAGCAGTTCTTC
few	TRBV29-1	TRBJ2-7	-	CSVVSGAGPSYEQYF	TGCAGCGTTGTTAGTGGGGCAGGTCCCTCCTACGAGCAGTACTTC
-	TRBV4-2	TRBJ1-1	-	CASSQRAGGLSTEAFF	TGTGCCAGCAGCCAGCGGGCAGGTGGGTTGAGCACTGAAGCTTTCTTT
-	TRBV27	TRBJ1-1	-	CASSLNSPPGAAFF	TGTGCCAGCAGTTTAAACTCCCCCCCAGGGGCAGCTTTCTTT
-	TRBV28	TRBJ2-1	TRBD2	CASSYGTSSYNEQFF	TGTGCCAGCAGCTACGGGACTAGCTCCTACAATGAGCAGTTCTTC
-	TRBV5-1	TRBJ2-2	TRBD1	CASSLDRTATGELFF	TGCGCCAGCAGCCTGGACAGGACGGCCACCGGGGAGCTGTTTTTT
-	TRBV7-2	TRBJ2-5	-	CASSLALRPQETQYF	TGTGCCAGCAGCTTAGCGCTACGTCCCCAAGAGACCCAGTACTTC
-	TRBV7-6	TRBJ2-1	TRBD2	CASSLDGTSSNEQFF	TGTGCCAGCAGCTTAGACGGGACTAGTAGCAATGAGCAGTTCTTC
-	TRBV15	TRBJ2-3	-	CATSRESGLSTDTQYF	TGTGCCACCAGCAGAGAAAGCGGGCTGAGCACAGATACGCAGTATTTT
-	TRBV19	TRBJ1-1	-	CASSSQVEAFF	TGTGCCAGTAGTTCCCAGGTTGAAGCTTTCTTT
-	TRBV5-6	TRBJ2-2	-	CASSLPPGELFF	TGTGCCAGCAGCCTCCCCCCCGGGGAGCTGTTTTTT
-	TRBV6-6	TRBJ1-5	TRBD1	CASSYGTGRSNQPQHF	TGTGCCAGCAGTTACGGGACAGGTAGAAGCAATCAGCCCCAGCATTTT
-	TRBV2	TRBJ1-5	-	CASSPGGQPQHF	TGTGCCAGCAGTCCCGGGGGACAGCCCCAGCATTTT
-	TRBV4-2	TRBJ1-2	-	CASSQEGRGNYGYTF	TGTGCCAGCAGCCAAGAGGGCAGGGGCAACTATGGCTACACCTTC
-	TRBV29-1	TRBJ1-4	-	CSVEAGTSTNEKLFF	TGCAGCGTTGAGGCAGGAACCTCAACTAATGAAAAACTGTTTTTT
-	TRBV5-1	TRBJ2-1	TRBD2	CASDPLGLAEYNEQFF	TGCGCCAGCGACCCTCTGGGACTAGCAGAATACAATGAGCAGTTCTTC
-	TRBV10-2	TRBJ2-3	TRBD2	CASSSLLAGGLTDTQYF	TGCGCCAGCAGCTCGTTACTAGCGGGAGGGCTCACAGATACGCAGTATTTT
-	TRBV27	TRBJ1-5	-	CASSPTPFHPYSNQPQHF	TGTGCCAGCAGTCCCACTCCCTTTCACCCTTATAGCAATCAGCCCCAGCATTTT
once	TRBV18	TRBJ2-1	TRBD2	CASSVSGRRGNEQFF	TGTGCCAGCTCTGTCAGCGGGAGAAGGGGGAATGAGCAGTTCTTC
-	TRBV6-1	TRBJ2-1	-	CASSSAGLSYNEQFF	TGTGCCAGCAGTTCTGCGGGACTTTCCTACAATGAGCAGTTCTTC